This TCR beta chain was sequenced during a study of persistence of HIV-infected CD4 T cells. This was the immunoSEQ version 4 assay in survey mode. Produced via immunoSEQ multiplex PCR; TCRdb's table is partial and in-frame only. In the table there are about 35,000 clones, about 85% of which are singletons. Concerning this clone: Its target is not known.

The stimulus was an HIV-1 Gag 15-mer peptide pool, about 1 ug/peptide/mL. CD40L/CD69 double-negative CD45RO-high memory CD4+ T cells were collected. Adults with HIV-1 started suppressive ART while chronically infected. Germline V gene data show CDR1 as WNHNN and CDR2 as SYGVQD (reference sequence). V lost 4 bases to trimming and J lost 6 bases, with 10 bases between them. This CDR3 region has 13 residues. The TCR was taken from an adult with HIV. The donor label of this sample is uncertain. This sample comprised cultured CD4+ T cells from PBMCs, obtained from a patient who received antiretroviral therapy. The rearrangement links TRBV10-1 to TRBJ1-5; D ambiguous. The chain's CDR3 is CASSGGVGQPQHF. As DNA, the CDR3 is TGCGCCAGCAGTGGTGGGGTGGGTCAGCCCCAGCATTTT.